In its sample, the clone carrying this T cell receptor beta chain was seen a few times. The target antigen is unknown. The study reverse transcribed the entire isolated RNA, so it sequenced expressed TCRB transcripts. Some clones are missing from TCRdb's copy, which holds only in-frame ones; the method was immunoSEQ multiplex PCR. The repertoire has under 300,000 clones, roughly 24% of them found once; the top ten carry around 0.013%. These data originate in a study of beta chain features in type 1 diabetes. Findings and limits, study-wide: Within the patient group, naive, central memory and Treg TCRB repertoires appeared more similar to each other than within healthy donors. A moderate, significant TCRB CDR3 shortening appeared in type 1 diabetes across four CD4+ subsets.

The length of the CDR3 is 15 residues. Per germline, CDR1 SNHLY and CDR2 FYNNEI. V shed 4 bases, J shed 1 base, and the junction held 5 bases outside the gene matches. The V call is TRBV2, the J call TRBJ2-5; 8 nucleotides line up with TRBD2. The material sequenced was naive CD4+ T cells from blood. The clonotype originates from a woman aged 25 to 39 with type 1 diabetes. CDR3 sequence reads: CASSAGTRGQETQYF. DNA of the CDR3: TGTGCCAGCAGTGCCGGGACTAGAGGCCAAGAGACCCAGTACTTC.